The 30 T cell receptor beta chains below all came from one sample that was sequenced in a study of T cell responses to AZD1222 COVID-19 vaccine. Produced via immunoSEQ multiplex PCR; TCRdb's table is partial and in-frame only. Of some 94,000 clones listed, around 94% are singletons. Sequencing used peripheral blood, obtained on day 0 of AZD1222 vaccination. The source of these receptors is an adult in good health.

This rearrangement joins TRBV19 to TRBJ1-5, with D maybe TRBD1 (5 bases). This CDR3 contains 15 residues. Deletions cut 9 bases from V and 3 bases from J, with 18 bases between. Germline V CDR1 and CDR2: LNHDA, SQIVND (reference sequence). The CDR3 coding sequence is TGTGCCAGCGACCTGGGACCGGCCCTCAATCAGCCCCAGCATTTT. Amino acids: CASDLGPALNQPQHF.

This chain uses TRBV4-1 with TRBJ1-1; D is possibly TRBD1 (5 bases). The CDR3 is 18 residues long. V was shortened by 0 bases and J by 2 bases, with 19 bases between the two germline ends. CDR1 and CDR2 (germline): MGHRA, YSYEKL. CDR3 sequence (DNA): TGCGCCAGCAGCCAAGAGGGGGGTGAGGGCCCCCTTAACACTGAAGCTTTCTTT. Its translation is CASSQEGGEGPLNTEAFF.

The chain has TRBV4-1 and TRBJ1-2, with 9 nucleotides matching TRBD1. This CDR3 has 14 amino acids. In germline, CDR1 is MGHRA, CDR2 YSYEKL. J gave up 7 bases and V 4 bases, and 7 bases lay outside the gene matches. DNA for the CDR3: TGCGCCAGCAGCCTCGGGACAGGGACAGGTGGCTACACCTTC. Translation: CASSLGTGTGGYTF.

Written as DNA, the CDR3 is TGCAGTGCTAGTGAGCGGGAAGGAACCGGGGAGCTGTTTTTT. Translated: CSASEREGTGELFF. The V call is TRBV20-1, the J call TRBJ2-2; TRBD2 aligns across 7 bases. Germline lookup yields CDR1 DFQATT and CDR2 SNEGSKA (reference sequence). The J segment lost 5 bases and the V segment lost 3 bases, leaving 6 bases of the junction unmatched. The CDR3 consists of 14 residues.

V gene TRBV5-4 combines with J gene TRBJ2-1; D call uncertain. CDR1 is SGHNT and CDR2 is YYREEE in the germline V gene (reference sequence). Trimming took off 0 bases at V and 0 bases at J, with 10 bases between the two ends. The CDR3 spans 16 residues. CDR3 bases: TGTGCCAGCAGCTTGGGATGGTCGAGCTCCTACAATGAGCAGTTCTTC. This gives the protein CASSLGWSSSYNEQFF.

This chain joins TRBV28 and TRBJ2-5; 12 positions agree with TRBD2. J lost 2 bases, V lost 5 bases, and 6 bases had no gene match. The CDR3 runs 16 residues. CDR1 and CDR2 (germline): MDHEN, SYDVKM. Here the CDR3 DNA reads TGTGCCAGCAGTCCCGCCGGGACTAGCGGGCAAGAGACCCAGTACTTC. Its translation is CASSPAGTSGQETQYF. Full variable domain (missing parts from reference TRBV28 and TRBJ2-5): DVKVTQSSRYLVKRTGEKVFLECVQDMDHENMFWYRQDPGLGLRLIYFSYDVKMKEKGDIPEGYSVSREKKERFSLILESASTNQTSMYLCASSPAGTSGQETQYFGPGTRLLVL.

This clone was detected once. The V call is TRBV20-1, the J call TRBJ2-7; tentatively, D is TRBD2 (6 bases). The CDR3 has 11 residues. V was clipped by 0 bases and J by 7 bases, with 7 bases between them. Germline V gene lookup returns CDR1 DFQATT and CDR2 SNEGSKA (reference sequence). The DNA for the CDR3 is TGCAGTGCTAGAGATAGCGGTGAGCAGTACTTC. This gives the protein CSARDSGEQYF.

A single count supports this clone. The chain has TRBV25-1 and TRBJ1-6; D uncertain. The CDR3 totals 13 residues. Germline CDR1 and CDR2: MGHDK and SYGVNS. Trimming left V 2 bases short and J 5 bases short, with 4 bases between. CDR3 protein: CASSENHNSPLHF. DNA for the CDR3: TGTGCCAGCAGTGAAAACCATAATTCACCCCTCCACTTT.

The CDR3 reads CASSLPNYNEQFF. CDR3 sequence (DNA): TGTGCCAGCAGTTTACCCAACTACAATGAGCAGTTCTTC. The chain uses TRBV28 and TRBJ2-1; D call uncertain. The V gene's germline CDR1 is MDHEN and CDR2 SYDVKM. The CDR3 runs to 13 residues. Trimming shortened V by 2 bases and J by 3 bases, and 5 bases separated the two germline ends.

The chain has TRBV12-3 or TRBV12-4 and TRBJ1-1; D not certain. The ends were cut back, 3 bases at V and 3 bases at J, with 8 bases in the middle. This CDR3 spans 13 amino acids. The CDR3 protein is CASSFARDTEAFF. The DNA for the CDR3 is TGTGCCAGCAGTTTTGCGAGGGACACTGAAGCTTTCTTT.

CDR3 residues: CASSQVSDWGLHF. The CDR3 nucleotides are TGTGCCAGCAGCCAAGTCTCGGACTGGGGCCTCCACTTT. The chain recombines TRBV3-1 (or the pseudogene TRBV3-2) with TRBJ1-6; no clear D. This CDR3 contains 13 residues. Germline lookup yields CDR1 LGHDT and CDR2 YNNKEL (reference sequence). Trimming pared 1 base from V and 15 bases from J, leaving 13 bases between.

The chain carries TRBV5-6 and TRBJ2-7; 7 bases line up with TRBD1. After removal of 3 bases from V and 4 bases from J, the junction contained 4 bases not matched to a gene. The CDR3 consists of 13 residues. Per the germline V gene, CDR1 is SGHDT and CDR2 is YYEEEE. CDR3 sequence reads: CASSSQGIYEQYF. Here the CDR3 DNA reads TGTGCCAGCAGCTCACAGGGGATTTACGAGCAGTACTTC.

The rearrangement joins TRBV19 to TRBJ1-6; 7 bases are shared with TRBD1. CDR3 length equals 14 residues. Germline loops: CDR1 LNHDA, CDR2 SQIVND (reference sequence). The V and J ends lost 5 bases and 6 bases, in that order; junction bases with no gene match: 4. For the CDR3, the DNA is TGTGCCAGTAGTCCCGGGGACAGTAATTCACCCCTCCACTTT. Amino acid sequence: CASSPGDSNSPLHF. The full variable domain, in which reference TRBV19 and TRBJ1-6 provide the parts outside the CDR3, is DGGITQSPKYLFRKEGQNVTLSCEQNLNHDAMYWYRQDPGQGLRLIYYSQIVNDFQKGDIAEGYSVSREKKESFPLTVTSAQKNPTAFYLCASSPGDSNSPLHFGNGTRLTVT.

The genes are TRBV12-3 or TRBV12-4 and TRBJ1-1; D gene uncertain. The CDR3 totals 13 residues. The V and J ends lost 6 bases and 3 bases respectively, with 11 bases between them. The CDR3 loop is CASSLRRDTEAFF. The CDR3, as DNA: TGTGCCAGCAGCTTAAGGCGGGACACTGAAGCTTTCTTT.

This clone has just one count. This chain joins TRBV14 and TRBJ2-1, with 8 bases aligning to TRBD2. CDR3 length equals 15 residues. Germline CDR1 SGHDN, CDR2 FVKESK. Trimming took 2 bases from V and 9 from J; bases not matched to a gene: 9. CDR3 in amino acids: CASSQLIGGAGEQFF. CDR3 DNA: TGTGCCAGCAGCCAACTGATCGGGGGGGCCGGTGAGCAGTTCTTC.

This clone has only a few counts. J is TRBJ2-3 and V is TRBV27; D may be TRBD2 (5 bases). Trimming removed 2 bases at V and 4 bases at J, with 13 bases between. The CDR3 runs to 15 residues. Germline assignment: CDR1 MNHEY and CDR2 SMNVEV (reference sequence). This CDR3 is CASSLSGGRPDTQYF. The CDR3 DNA reads as TGTGCCAGCAGTTTAAGCGGAGGACGCCCAGATACGCAGTATTTT.

The rearrangement joins TRBV5-4 to TRBJ2-3; TRBD1 agrees at 11 bases. Germline loops: CDR1 SGHNT, CDR2 YYREEE (reference sequence). V was clipped by 4 bases and J by 2 bases; unmatched bases: 6. The CDR3 contains 16 residues. CDR3 residues: CASSLGQGAYTDTQYF. CDR3 nucleotide sequence: TGTGCCAGCAGCCTCGGACAGGGGGCCTACACAGATACGCAGTATTTT.

This chain joins TRBV24-1 and TRBJ2-1; TRBD2 matches at 7 bases. Trimming removed 1 base from V and 0 bases from J; junction bases left unmatched: 11. Per the germline V gene, CDR1 is KGHDR and CDR2 is SFDVKD. This CDR3 has 19 residues. The CDR3 loop reads CATSDLGAASGFSYNEQFF. For the CDR3, the DNA is TGTGCCACCAGTGATTTAGGGGCGGCTAGCGGATTCTCCTACAATGAGCAGTTCTTC.

The V call is TRBV9, the J call TRBJ2-7, with 8 bases fitting TRBD2. Germline trimming cut 4 bases from V and 2 bases from J; bases unmatched to any gene: 11. There are 16 residues in the CDR3. The germline gives CDR1 SGDLS, CDR2 YYNGEE. The CDR3 nucleotides read TGTGCCAGCAGCCCCCAGGGCGGGAGGATTCCCTACGAGCAGTACTTC. Its protein product is CASSPQGGRIPYEQYF.

J is TRBJ2-1 and V is TRBV5-6, with 9 bases fitting TRBD1. The junction had 5 bases not matched to a gene; V was cut back by 0 bases and J by 4 bases. This CDR3 has 16 residues. Germline V gene sequence: CDR1 SGHDT, CDR2 YYEEEE. The CDR3 spells CASSLADRGSYNEQFF. CDR3 nucleotide sequence: TGTGCCAGCAGCTTGGCGGACAGGGGTTCATACAATGAGCAGTTCTTC.

The genes are TRBV27 and TRBJ1-1; D perhaps matches TRBD1 (6 bases). V was cut by 6 bases and J by 1 base, with 15 bases left in between. CDR3 length: 15 residues. The V gene's germline CDR1 is MNHEY and CDR2 SMNVEV (reference sequence). CDR3 loop: CASSLIDRKNTEAFF. As DNA, the CDR3 is TGTGCCAGCAGCCTAATTGACAGGAAGAACACTGAAGCTTTCTTT.

This clone was found once. The J gene is TRBJ2-1, the V gene TRBV7-3, with TRBD2 matching over 10 bases. J was trimmed by 6 bases and V by 5 bases; bases with no gene match: 4. The CDR3 totals 14 residues. Germline V CDR1 and CDR2: SGHTA, FQGTGA. The CDR3 DNA is TGTGCCAGCAGCCCTGGGACTAGCGTCAATGAGCAGTTCTTC. This sequence encodes CASSPGTSVNEQFF.

In this sample, this clone turned up once. The chain links TRBV27 to TRBJ1-2; TRBD1 matches 10 bases. The CDR3 spans 15 residues. Germline assignment: CDR1 MNHEY and CDR2 SMNVEV (reference sequence). Trimming at V came to 4 bases and at J to 3 bases, leaving 5 bases not matched to a gene. CDR3 in amino acids: CASSSPGTGDYGYTF. CDR3 sequence (DNA): TGTGCCAGCAGTTCGCCCGGGACAGGGGACTATGGCTACACCTTC.

The chain uses TRBV9 and TRBJ2-1; D may correspond to TRBD1 or TRBD2 (6 bases each). Trimming stripped 3 bases from V and 8 bases from J, with 18 bases between. The CDR3 has 15 amino acids. Germline V gene lookup returns CDR1 SGDLS and CDR2 YYNGEE. CDR3 DNA: TGTGCCAGCAGCGCCCAGACCATGGGGGGCCATGAGCAGTTCTTC. Its translation: CASSAQTMGGHEQFF.

The chain has TRBV4-3 and TRBJ1-4, with D tentatively TRBD1 (5 bases). CDR1 LGHNA and CDR2 YSLEER come from the germline V gene. The CDR3 runs to 16 residues. V lost 0 bases and J 7 bases, leaving 15 bases between the germline ends. The CDR3 DNA reads TGCGCCAGCAGCCAAGATTCGGGGGGGAGCGGTGAAAAACTGTTTTTT. It encodes CASSQDSGGSGEKLFF.

The rearrangement links TRBV18 to TRBJ1-1; possibly TRBD1 for D (5 bases). V was pared by 3 bases and J by 4 bases, with 18 bases between. CDR1 is KGHSH and CDR2 is LQKENI in the germline V gene. This CDR3 spans 16 amino acids. CDR3 region: CASSPQQTDSATEAFF. As DNA, the CDR3 is TGTGCCAGCTCACCCCAGCAGACAGATTCGGCCACTGAAGCTTTCTTT.

CDR3 sequence reads: CASSPPRAVADTQYF. The CDR3 DNA sequence: TGTGCCAGCTCACCACCGCGGGCAGTGGCAGATACGCAGTATTTT. The genes are TRBV18 and TRBJ2-3; weak D call: TRBD2 (5 bases). The ends were cut back, 0 bases at V and 4 bases at J, with 11 bases in the middle. There are 15 residues in the CDR3. CDR1 and CDR2 from the germline V gene are KGHSH and LQKENI.

The rearrangement links TRBV4-1 to TRBJ1-5; TRBD1 aligns across 7 bases. Germline loops: CDR1 MGHRA, CDR2 YSYEKL. V shed 3 bases and J 0 bases; nucleotides not matched to a gene: 5. The CDR3 runs to 16 residues. The DNA for the CDR3 is TGCGCCAGCAGCCAGTCGACAGGGTATAGCAATCAGCCCCAGCATTTT. Amino acid sequence: CASSQSTGYSNQPQHF.

V usage is TRBV5-4 and J usage is TRBJ2-2; D not certain. V lost 2 bases, J lost 5 bases, and 13 bases lay in between. CDR1 is SGHNT and CDR2 is YYREEE in the germline V gene (reference sequence). CDR3 length: 15 residues. The CDR3 protein is CASSFVDGRTGELFF. The CDR3 DNA sequence: TGTGCCAGCAGCTTTGTCGATGGACGGACCGGGGAGCTGTTTTTT.

The chain recombines TRBV5-6 with TRBJ2-3; 10 nucleotides align to TRBD2. The length of the CDR3 is 16 residues. CDR1 and CDR2 from the germline V gene are SGHDT and YYEEEE. With V trimmed by 4 bases and J by 4 bases, 9 bases remained unmatched. The CDR3 protein is CASSRKLAGASDTQYF. The CDR3 bases are TGTGCCAGCAGCAGGAAGCTAGCGGGAGCTTCAGATACGCAGTATTTT.